Presented here are 16 T cell receptor beta chains from one specimen sequenced in a study of cytomegalovirus exposure and HLA in healthy donors. The PCR had 60 Vbeta and 13 Jbeta primers. The data were produced by immunoSEQ multiplex PCR, yet TCRdb's version contains in-frame clones alone and is incomplete. The sample holds some 150,000 clones, approximately 86% seen once. Sequences were obtained from PBMCs. These receptors originate from a woman in her forties or fifties in good health and CMV-seropositive.

This clone has more than one count but fewer than ten. The chain couples TRBV15 to TRBJ2-1; maybe TRBD2 (6 bases). Germline loops: CDR1 LNHNV, CDR2 YYDKDF (reference sequence). Trimming shortened V by 0 bases and J by 1 base, and 10 bases separated the two germline ends. The CDR3 has 16 amino acids. CDR3 nucleotide sequence: TGTGCCACCAGCAGAGAGGGACGGGGGTCCTACAATGAGCAGTTCTTC. It translates to CATSREGRGSYNEQFF.

The J gene is TRBJ1-6, the V gene TRBV11-2; D uncertain. CDR1 and CDR2 from the germline V gene are SGHAT and FQNNGV. The CDR3 is made up of 13 amino acids. The ends were cut back, 2 bases at V and 10 bases at J, with 9 bases in the middle. In DNA form, the CDR3 reads TGTGCCAGCAGCTTAACAGTCGACTCACCCCTCCACTTT. Amino acids: CASSLTVDSPLHF.

The chain is built from TRBV5-6 and TRBJ2-5; 9 bases map to TRBD1. CDR1 and CDR2 from the germline V gene are SGHDT and YYEEEE. With V trimmed by 1 base and J by 0 bases, 7 bases remained unmatched. The CDR3 is 17 amino acids. CDR3 residues: CASSLPQGTGYQETQYF. In nucleotides, the CDR3 is TGTGCCAGCAGCTTGCCCCAAGGGACAGGGTACCAAGAGACCCAGTACTTC.

The gene calls are TRBV4-2 and TRBJ2-5; D might be TRBD1 (6 bases). In germline, CDR1 is LGHNA, CDR2 YNFKEQ. This CDR3 has 16 residues. The V and J ends lost 0 bases and 5 bases respectively, with 16 bases between them. DNA for the CDR3: TGTGCCAGCAGCCAAGAATCGACAGGACGTCACGAGACCCAGTACTTC. This codes for CASSQESTGRHETQYF.

The chain joins TRBV29-1 to TRBJ1-2; D is possibly TRBD1 (5 bases). Trimming cost V 6 bases and J 8 bases, with 13 bases left between them. Looked up from germline, CDR1 is SQVTM and CDR2 is ANQGSEA. The CDR3 consists of 11 residues. In DNA, the CDR3 is TGCAGCGTACCCGGGACTCGCGGCTACACCTTC. Residues: CSVPGTRGYTF.

V is TRBV6-5 and J is TRBJ2-2, with unresolved D. Looked up from germline, CDR1 is MNHEY and CDR2 is SVGAGI. This CDR3 is 13 amino acids long. Trimming removed 7 bases at V and 3 bases at J, with 9 bases between. CDR3 region: CASMMAYTGELFF. The CDR3, as DNA: TGTGCCAGCATGATGGCCTACACCGGGGAGCTGTTTTTT.

This clone was seen more than once but under ten times. CDR3 in amino acids: CASSETTVAKNIQYF. For the CDR3, the DNA is TGTGCCAGCAGTGAAACGACAGTAGCCAAAAACATTCAGTACTTC. The chain recombines TRBV6-1 with TRBJ2-4, with a weak D call TRBD1 (5 bases). CDR1 and CDR2 from the germline V gene are MNHNS and SASEGT. With 2 bases removed from V and 0 bases from J, the gap between germline ends came to 8 bases. The CDR3 totals 15 residues.

The CDR3 region has the DNA TGTGCCAGCAGTTCATACAGGGCCTCTGGAAACACCATATATTTT. It yields the protein CASSSYRASGNTIYF. The chain employs TRBV6-6 and TRBJ1-3; TRBD1 is a possible D gene (6 bases). The CDR3 runs to 15 residues. Germline V gene sequence: CDR1 MNHNY, CDR2 SVGAGI (reference sequence). V gave up 4 bases and J gave up 0 bases, with 10 bases separating them.

This clone was counted a single time. The chain couples TRBV30 to TRBJ1-2; no definite D call. V lost 0 bases to trimming and J lost 2 bases, with 4 bases between them. Looked up from germline, CDR1 is GTSNPN and CDR2 is SVGIG (reference sequence). The CDR3 length is 12 residues. DNA for the CDR3: TGTGCCTGGAGTGTGAGAAACTATGGCTACACCTTC. As protein: CAWSVRNYGYTF.

This clone was picked up a small number of times. The J gene is TRBJ1-6, the V gene TRBV19, with D unresolved. Trimming stripped 3 bases from V and 0 bases from J, with 3 bases between. Per germline, CDR1 LNHDA and CDR2 SQIVND (reference sequence). The CDR3 is 14 residues long. In DNA form, the CDR3 reads TGTGCCAGTAGTATCAGCTCCTATAATTCACCCCTCCACTTT. It translates to CASSISSYNSPLHF.

The rearrangement uses TRBV15 and TRBJ2-1; 7 bases align to TRBD1. With 0 bases clipped from V and 10 bases from J, the junction kept 12 bases outside the gene matches. From germline, CDR1 is LNHNV and CDR2 YYDKDF (reference sequence). This CDR3 region has 16 residues. DNA for the CDR3: TGTGCCACCAGCAGAGATCAATCCACAGGGGCTGCCGAGCAGTTCTTC. Translating it yields CATSRDQSTGAAEQFF.

This chain connects TRBV5-1 to TRBJ1-2, with a possible D match to TRBD1 (5 bases). The CDR3 covers 15 residues. V was trimmed by 1 base and J by 4 bases, leaving 14 bases between them. Germline V CDR1 and CDR2: SGHRS, YFSETQ. CDR3 region: CASSLMDVGVYGYTF. In nucleotides, the CDR3 is TGCGCCAGCAGCTTGATGGACGTAGGGGTCTATGGCTACACCTTC.

V gene TRBV19 combines with J gene TRBJ2-3; 8 bases map to TRBD2. Trimming removed 5 bases from V and 6 bases from J; junction bases left unmatched: 13. The length of the CDR3 is 16 residues. Per germline, CDR1 LNHDA and CDR2 SQIVND (reference sequence). CDR3 region: CASSRPSGPSGDTQYF. The DNA for the CDR3 is TGTGCCAGTAGTCGGCCTAGCGGGCCCTCCGGGGATACGCAGTATTTT.

This clone was seen a handful of times. The chain is built from TRBV10-1 and TRBJ2-1; TRBD2 aligns across 8 bases. Germline V gene lookup returns CDR1 WNHNN and CDR2 SYGVQD (reference sequence). This CDR3 comprises 16 residues. V was clipped by 0 bases and J by 3 bases; unmatched bases: 4. CDR3 in DNA: TGCGCCAGCAGTGAGTCCCGGGGGGGCAACTACAATGAGCAGTTCTTC. Translating it yields CASSESRGGNYNEQFF.

This chain uses TRBV2 with TRBJ2-5; 9 bases agree with TRBD2. Germline CDR1 SNHLY, CDR2 FYNNEI. This CDR3 has 12 amino acids. With 6 bases clipped from V and 5 bases from J, the junction kept 1 base outside the gene matches. In DNA, the CDR3 is TGTGCCAGCAGGCTAGCGGGGGAGACCCAGTACTTC. It encodes CASRLAGETQYF. Full variable domain (outside the CDR3, taken from reference TRBV2 and TRBJ2-5): EPEVTQTPSHQVTQMGQEVILRCVPISNHLYFYWYRQILGQKVEFLVSFYNNEISEKSEIFDDQFSVERPDGSNFTLKIRSTKLEDSAMYFCASRLAGETQYFGPGTRLLVL.

The chain couples TRBV25-1 to TRBJ2-2; the D is unclear. V gave up 3 bases and J gave up 5 bases, with 7 bases separating them. There are 13 residues in the CDR3. Germline V lookup: CDR1 MGHDK, CDR2 SYGVNS. In nucleotides, the CDR3 is TGTGCCAGCAGTGAGGTCCTAACCGGGGAGCTGTTTTTT. It encodes CASSEVLTGELFF.